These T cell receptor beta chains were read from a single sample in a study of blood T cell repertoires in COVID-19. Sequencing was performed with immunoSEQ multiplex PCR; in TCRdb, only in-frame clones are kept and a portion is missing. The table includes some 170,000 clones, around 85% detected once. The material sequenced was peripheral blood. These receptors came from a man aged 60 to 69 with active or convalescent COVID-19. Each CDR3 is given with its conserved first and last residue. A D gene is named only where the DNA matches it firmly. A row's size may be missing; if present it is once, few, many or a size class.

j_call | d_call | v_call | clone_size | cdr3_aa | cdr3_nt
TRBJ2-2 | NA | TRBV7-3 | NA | CASSPGTFAGELFF | TGTGCCAGCAGTCCCGGGACTTTCGCCGGGGAGCTGTTTTTT
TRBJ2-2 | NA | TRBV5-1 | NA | CASRPQGSNTGELFF | TGCGCCAGCCGACCACAGGGCTCGAACACCGGGGAGCTGTTTTTT
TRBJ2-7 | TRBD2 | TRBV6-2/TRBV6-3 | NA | CASSYSQSGGISYEQYF | TGTGCCAGCAGTTATAGTCAGAGCGGGGGCATATCCTACGAGCAGTACTTC
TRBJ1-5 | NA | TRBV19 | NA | CASRSTGGSSNQPQHF | TGTGCCAGTAGGTCTACCGGCGGTTCTAGCAATCAGCCCCAGCATTTT
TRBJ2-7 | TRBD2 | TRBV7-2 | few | CASSLVPIAAGAEQYF | TGTGCCAGCAGCTTAGTCCCCATAGCGGCGGGAGCCGAGCAGTACTTC
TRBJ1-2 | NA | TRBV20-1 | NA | CSASRQRNYGYTF | TGCAGTGCTAGTAGACAGCGTAACTATGGCTACACCTTC
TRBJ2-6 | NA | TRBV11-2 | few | CASSLVRSGANVLTF | TGTGCCAGCAGCTTAGTGCGCTCTGGGGCCAACGTCCTGACTTTC
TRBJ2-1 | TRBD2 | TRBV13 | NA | CASSLVSSGRNEQFF | TGTGCCAGCAGCTTAGTGTCTAGCGGGAGAAATGAGCAGTTCTTC
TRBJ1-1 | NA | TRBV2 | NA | CASSEGGTEAFF | TGTGCCAGCAGTGAAGGAGGGACTGAAGCTTTCTTT
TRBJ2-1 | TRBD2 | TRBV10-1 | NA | CASSDPVAGGFNNEQFF | TGCGCCAGCAGTGACCCCGTAGCGGGAGGGTTCAACAATGAGCAGTTCTTC
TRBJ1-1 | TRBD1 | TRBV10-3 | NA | CAIRGQRATEAFF | TGTGCCATCAGGGGACAGCGAGCGACTGAAGCTTTCTTT
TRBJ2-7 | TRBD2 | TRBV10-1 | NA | CASSLSLAGGQQYF | TGCGCCAGCAGTTTATCACTAGCGGGAGGACAGCAGTACTTC
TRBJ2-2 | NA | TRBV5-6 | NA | CASRTGNTGELFF | TGTGCCAGCAGGACAGGGAACACCGGGGAGCTGTTTTTT
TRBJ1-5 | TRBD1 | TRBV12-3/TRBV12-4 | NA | CASSLGQAQPQHF | TGTGCCAGCAGTCTAGGACAGGCCCAGCCCCAGCATTTT
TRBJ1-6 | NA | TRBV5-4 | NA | CASSAVGSQYSPLHF | TGTGCCAGCAGCGCCGTGGGCAGCCAATATTCACCCCTCCACTTT
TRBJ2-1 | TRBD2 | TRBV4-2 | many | CASSQEPRTSGRSHHFGEQFF | TGTGCCAGCAGCCAAGAACCCAGGACTAGCGGGAGGTCACACCATTTCGGTGAGCAGTTCTTC
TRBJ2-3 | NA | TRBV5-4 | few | CASSPKGGGADTQYF | TGTGCCAGCAGCCCGAAGGGGGGGGGCGCAGATACGCAGTATTTT
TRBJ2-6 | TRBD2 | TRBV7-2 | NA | CASSLVRGSSGANVLTF | TGTGCCAGCAGCTTAGTCCGCGGGAGCTCTGGGGCCAACGTCCTGACTTTC
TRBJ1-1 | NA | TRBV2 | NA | CASREGLMNTEAFF | TGTGCCAGCAGGGAAGGACTGATGAACACTGAAGCTTTCTTT
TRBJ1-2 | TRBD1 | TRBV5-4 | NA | CASSLVDRLQGGYTF | TGTGCCAGCAGCTTGGTGGACAGGCTTCAGGGGGGCTACACCTTC
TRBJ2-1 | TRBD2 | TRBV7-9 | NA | CASSFWLAGNEQFF | TGTGCCAGCAGCTTTTGGCTAGCGGGCAATGAGCAGTTCTTC
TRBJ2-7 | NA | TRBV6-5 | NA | CASKLAPGDYEQYF | TGTGCCAGCAAGTTGGCCCCCGGGGACTACGAGCAGTACTTC
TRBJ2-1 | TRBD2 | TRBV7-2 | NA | CASSLAGGLGNEQFF | TGTGCCAGCAGCTTAGCCGGGGGACTAGGGAATGAGCAGTTCTTC
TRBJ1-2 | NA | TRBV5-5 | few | CASSLEEGGNYGYTF | TGTGCCAGCAGCTTGGAGGAGGGAGGGAACTATGGCTACACCTTC
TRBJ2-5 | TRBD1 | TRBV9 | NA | CASSPRQGGETQYF | TGTGCCAGCAGCCCTCGACAGGGGGGAGAGACCCAGTACTTC
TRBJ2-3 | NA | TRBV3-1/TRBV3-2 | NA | CASSPYPRADTQYF | TGTGCCAGCAGCCCGTACCCCCGGGCAGATACGCAGTATTTT
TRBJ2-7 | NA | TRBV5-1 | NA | CASSLEAGPAYEQYF | TGCGCCAGCAGCTTGGAGGCGGGGCCCGCCTACGAGCAGTACTTC
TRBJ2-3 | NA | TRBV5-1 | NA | CASSSGQGGTDTQYF | TGCGCCAGCAGCTCCGGACAGGGAGGGACAGATACGCAGTATTTT
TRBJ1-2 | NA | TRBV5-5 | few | CASSFQTEYGYTF | TGTGCCAGCAGCTTTCAAACAGAGTATGGCTACACCTTC
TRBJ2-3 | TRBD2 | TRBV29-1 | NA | CSVEGAGVDTQYF | TGCAGCGTTGAAGGTGCGGGAGTGGATACGCAGTATTTT
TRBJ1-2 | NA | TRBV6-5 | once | CASSRSIQSNYGYTF | TGTGCCAGCAGCCGAAGTATACAGAGCAACTATGGCTACACCTTC
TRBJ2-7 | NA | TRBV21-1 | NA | CASSKETGGRSSYEQYF | TGTGCCAGCAGCAAGGAAACAGGGGGCCGGAGCTCCTACGAGCAGTACTTC
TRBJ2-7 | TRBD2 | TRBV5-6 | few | CASSLASGVNEQYF | TGTGCCAGCAGCTTGGCTAGCGGGGTCAACGAGCAGTACTTC
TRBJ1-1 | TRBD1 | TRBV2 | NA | CASSGQGPGAFF | TGTGCCAGCAGCGGACAGGGGCCGGGGGCTTTCTTT
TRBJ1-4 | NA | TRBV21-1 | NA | CASSNGQGNF | TGTGCCAGCAGCAATGGGCAGGGAAATTTT
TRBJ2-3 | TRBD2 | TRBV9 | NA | CASSVAVGGALDTQYF | TGTGCCAGCAGCGTAGCGGTCGGGGGGGCCCTAGATACGCAGTATTTT
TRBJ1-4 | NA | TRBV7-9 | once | CASSKQDLNEKLFF | TGTGCCAGCAGCAAACAGGATCTAAATGAAAAACTGTTTTTT
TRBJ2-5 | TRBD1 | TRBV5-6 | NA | CASSLPVGTGGETQYF | TGTGCCAGCAGCTTGCCGGTGGGGACAGGGGGCGAGACCCAGTACTTC
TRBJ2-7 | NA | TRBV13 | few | CASSLGRYEQYF | TGTGCCAGCAGCTTAGGGAGGTACGAGCAGTACTTC
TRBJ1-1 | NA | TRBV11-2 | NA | CASSLEQLNTEAFF | TGTGCCAGCAGCTTAGAACAGTTGAACACTGAAGCTTTCTTT
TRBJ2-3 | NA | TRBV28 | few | CASSLVGGTDTQYF | TGTGCCAGCAGTTTGGTAGGGGGCACAGATACGCAGTATTTT
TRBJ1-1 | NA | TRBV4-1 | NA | CASSQGARDTEAFF | TGCGCCAGCAGCCAAGGGGCCAGGGACACTGAAGCTTTCTTT
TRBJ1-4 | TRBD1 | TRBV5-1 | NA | CASSLVGTGVGEKLFF | TGCGCCAGCAGCTTGGTGGGGACAGGGGTTGGCGAAAAACTGTTTTTT
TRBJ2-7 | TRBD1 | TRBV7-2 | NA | CASSTDRGIEQYF | TGTGCCAGCAGCACAGACAGGGGGATCGAGCAGTACTTC
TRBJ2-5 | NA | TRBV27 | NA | CASSHGKHSQETQYF | TGTGCCAGCAGCCACGGGAAGCACTCGCAAGAGACCCAGTACTTC
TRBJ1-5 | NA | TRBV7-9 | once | CASSTGDWEDQPQHF | TGTGCCAGCAGCACCGGGGACTGGGAAGATCAGCCCCAGCATTTT
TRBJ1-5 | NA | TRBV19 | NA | CASRPEAVTQPQHF | TGTGCCAGTAGGCCTGAGGCGGTAACTCAGCCCCAGCATTTT
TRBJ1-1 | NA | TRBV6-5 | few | CASRAPGLNTEAFF | TGTGCCAGCAGGGCCCCAGGGTTGAACACTGAAGCTTTCTTT
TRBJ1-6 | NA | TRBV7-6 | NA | CASSLGVGGSSPLHF | TGTGCCAGCAGCTTAGGGGTCGGGGGAAGTTCACCCCTCCACTTT
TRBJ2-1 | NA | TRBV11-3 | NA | CASSSSEGRSYNEQFF | TGTGCCAGCAGCTCATCGGAGGGCCGGTCCTACAATGAGCAGTTCTTC
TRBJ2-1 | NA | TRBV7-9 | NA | CASGRGSYNEQFF | TGTGCCAGCGGAAGGGGGTCGTACAATGAGCAGTTCTTC
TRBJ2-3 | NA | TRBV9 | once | CASSDNWRDTQYF | TGTGCCAGCAGCGACAATTGGAGAGATACGCAGTATTTT
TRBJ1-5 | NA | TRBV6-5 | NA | CASRDTGINQPQHF | TGTGCCAGCAGAGACACCGGGATCAATCAGCCCCAGCATTTT
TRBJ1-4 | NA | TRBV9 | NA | CASSPWGGRGEKLFF | TGTGCCAGCAGCCCCTGGGGGGGTAGAGGGGAAAAACTGTTTTTT
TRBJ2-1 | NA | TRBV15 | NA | CATSRAIGGALEQFF | TGTGCCACCAGCAGAGCCATAGGGGGGGCCCTGGAGCAGTTCTTC
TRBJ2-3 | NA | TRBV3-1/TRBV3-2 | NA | CASSLDRSSTDTQYF | TGTGCCAGCAGCCTTGACAGATCTAGCACAGATACGCAGTATTTT
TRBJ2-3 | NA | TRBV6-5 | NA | CASRTWGGTDTQYF | TGTGCCTCCCGCACTTGGGGAGGCACAGATACGCAGTATTTT
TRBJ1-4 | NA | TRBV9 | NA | CASSPGVGLKLFF | TGTGCCAGCAGCCCCGGGGTGGGATTAAAACTGTTTTTT
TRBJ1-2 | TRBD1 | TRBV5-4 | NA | CASSFLTGGAGNYGYTF | TGTGCCAGCAGCTTTCTCACAGGGGGCGCGGGGAACTATGGCTACACCTTC